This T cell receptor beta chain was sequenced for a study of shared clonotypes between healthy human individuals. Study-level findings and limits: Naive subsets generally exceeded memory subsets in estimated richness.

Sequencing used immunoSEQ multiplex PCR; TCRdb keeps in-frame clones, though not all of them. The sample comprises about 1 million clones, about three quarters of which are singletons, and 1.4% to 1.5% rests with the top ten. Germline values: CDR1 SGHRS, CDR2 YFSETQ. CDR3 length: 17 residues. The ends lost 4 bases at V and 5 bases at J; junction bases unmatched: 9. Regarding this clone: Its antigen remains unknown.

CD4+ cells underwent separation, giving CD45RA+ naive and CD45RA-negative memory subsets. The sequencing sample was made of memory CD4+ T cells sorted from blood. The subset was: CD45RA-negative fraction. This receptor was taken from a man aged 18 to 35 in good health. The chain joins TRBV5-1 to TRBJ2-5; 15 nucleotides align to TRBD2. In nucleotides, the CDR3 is TGCGCCAGCAGCATTCTGGGACTAGCGGGAGGCCGGGAGACCCAGTACTTC. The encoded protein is CASSILGLAGGRETQYF.